The source of this T cell receptor beta chain is a study of T-cell memory formation after mild COVID-19. Study as a whole: There were largely donor-specific TCR clusters. General study findings and limits: Cross-reactive memory seemingly joined, as some responding clones were found in pre-infection memory. Contracting CD4+ clones were located mainly in CM and EM, and CD8+ clones in EMRA.

TCRdb redid the calling of the 5' RACE reads with MiXCR, one entry per CDR3 protein. This sample has about 440,000 distinct CDR3 sequences; around 20% occur once, and the top ten carry approximately 8.1%. Germline V CDR1 and CDR2: MNHNY, SVGAGI (reference sequence). V dropped 6 bases and J dropped 0; count of bases not matched to a gene: 8. The CDR3 is 16 amino acids. About this clonotype itself: Its antigen remains unidentified.

This clonotype was obtained from an adult woman who had mild COVID-19 (a few samples of this study predate the infection). Cell type and time point are not known. The sequenced material came from PBMCs or a T cell subset sorted from them (not recorded which). The gene calls are TRBV6-6 and TRBJ1-2; the match to TRBD1 covers 9 bases. The CDR3: CASSPTGTGPNYGYTF. In DNA, the CDR3 is TGTGCCAGCAGCCCAACTGGGACAGGGCCTAACTATGGCTACACCTTC.